What follows describes a single T cell receptor beta chain. Its antigen is not known. The data originate from a study of cytomegalovirus exposure and HLA in healthy donors. The study's findings and limits: The listing of 150 to 200 TCR beta chains classed them as cytomegalovirus-associated. Cytomegalovirus status, reportedly, was diagnosed with high specificity and sensitivity by the classifier. Later analysis identified a missense DCLRE1C variant that was linked to TCR beta V- and J-gene trimming.

Germline CDR1 ENHRY, CDR2 SYGVKD. The V end lost 8 bases, the J end lost 1 base, and 8 bases lay between the germline ends. The CDR3 is 12 amino acids. This PCR relied on a set of 60 Vbeta primers and 13 Jbeta primers. Clones were sequenced by immunoSEQ multiplex PCR, and TCRdb holds only the in-frame ones, with some missing. The data show about 180,000 clones, about four fifths seen once. This clonotype was sampled from a man aged 25-45 years in good health and CMV-seronegative. The sequenced material came from PBMCs. The rearrangement joins TRBV10-3 to TRBJ2-5; tentatively, D is TRBD1 (6 bases). The CDR3 loop reads CAIGGVQETQYF. CDR3 coding DNA: TGTGCCATCGGGGGCGTCCAAGAGACCCAGTACTTC.